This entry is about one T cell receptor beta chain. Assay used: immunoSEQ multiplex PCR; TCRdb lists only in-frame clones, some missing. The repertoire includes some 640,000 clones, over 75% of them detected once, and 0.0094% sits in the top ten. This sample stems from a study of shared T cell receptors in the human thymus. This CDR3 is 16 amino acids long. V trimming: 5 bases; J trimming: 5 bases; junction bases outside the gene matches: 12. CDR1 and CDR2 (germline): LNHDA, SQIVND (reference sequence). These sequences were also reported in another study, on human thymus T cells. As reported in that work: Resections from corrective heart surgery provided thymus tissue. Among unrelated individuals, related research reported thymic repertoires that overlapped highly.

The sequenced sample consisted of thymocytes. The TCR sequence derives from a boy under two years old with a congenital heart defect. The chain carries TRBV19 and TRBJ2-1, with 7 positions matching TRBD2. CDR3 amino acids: CASSPVGGRANNEQFF. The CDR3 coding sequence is TGTGCCAGTAGTCCCGTTGGGGGGAGGGCCAACAATGAGCAGTTCTTC.